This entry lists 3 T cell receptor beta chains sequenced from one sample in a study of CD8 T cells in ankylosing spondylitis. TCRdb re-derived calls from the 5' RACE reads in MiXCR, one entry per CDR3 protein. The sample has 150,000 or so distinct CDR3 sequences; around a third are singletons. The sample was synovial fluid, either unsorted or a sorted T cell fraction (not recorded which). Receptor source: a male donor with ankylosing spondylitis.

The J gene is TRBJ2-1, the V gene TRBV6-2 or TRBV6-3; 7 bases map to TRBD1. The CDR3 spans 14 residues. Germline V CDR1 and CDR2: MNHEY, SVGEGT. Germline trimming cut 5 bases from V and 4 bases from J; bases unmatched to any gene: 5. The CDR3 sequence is CASSSVTGYNEQFF. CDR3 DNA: TGTGCCAGCAGTAGTGTGACAGGGTACAATGAGCAGTTCTTC.

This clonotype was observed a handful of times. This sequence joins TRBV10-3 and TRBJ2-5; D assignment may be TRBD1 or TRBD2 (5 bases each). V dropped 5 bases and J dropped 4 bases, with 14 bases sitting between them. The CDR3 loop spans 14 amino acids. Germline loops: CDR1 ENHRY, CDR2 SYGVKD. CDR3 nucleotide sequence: TGTGCCATCAGTTGGGGACGGGCCGGAGAGACCCAGTACTTC. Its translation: CAISWGRAGETQYF.

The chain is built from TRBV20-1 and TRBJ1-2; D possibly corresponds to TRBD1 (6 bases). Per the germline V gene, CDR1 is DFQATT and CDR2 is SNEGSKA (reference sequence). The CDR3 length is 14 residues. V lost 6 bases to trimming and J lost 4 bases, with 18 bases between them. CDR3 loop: CSAGGDKGFYGYTF. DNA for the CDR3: TGCAGTGCGGGTGGGGACAAGGGTTTCTATGGCTACACCTTC.